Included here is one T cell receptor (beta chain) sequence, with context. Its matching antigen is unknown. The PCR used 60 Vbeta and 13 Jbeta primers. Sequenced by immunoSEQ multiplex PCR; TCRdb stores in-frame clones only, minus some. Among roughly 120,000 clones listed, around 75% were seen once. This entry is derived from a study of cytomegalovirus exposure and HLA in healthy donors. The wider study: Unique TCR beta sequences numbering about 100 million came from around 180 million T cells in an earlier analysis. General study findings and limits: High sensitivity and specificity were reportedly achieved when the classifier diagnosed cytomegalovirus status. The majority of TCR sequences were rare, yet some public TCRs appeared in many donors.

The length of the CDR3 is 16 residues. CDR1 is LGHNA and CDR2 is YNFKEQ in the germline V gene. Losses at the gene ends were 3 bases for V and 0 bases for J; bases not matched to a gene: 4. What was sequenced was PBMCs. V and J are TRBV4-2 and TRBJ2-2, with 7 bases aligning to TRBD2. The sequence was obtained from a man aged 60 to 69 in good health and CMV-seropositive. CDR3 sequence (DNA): TGTGCCAGCAGCCAGGAAAGCGGGGCGAACACCGGGGAGCTGTTTTTT. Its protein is CASSQESGANTGELFF.